The 30 T cell receptor beta chains in this list originate from one sample, sequenced in a study of blood T cell repertoires in COVID-19. Profiled with immunoSEQ multiplex PCR; TCRdb holds only in-frame clones, not every one. The table shows 150,000 or so clones, with approximately 90% occurring only once. Sequencing used PBMCs or T cells enriched from blood (not recorded which). Receptors originate from a man aged 50 or older who had recovered from COVID-19.

The rearrangement links TRBV30 to TRBJ2-5; D gene ambiguous. This CDR3 has 11 residues. V lost 4 bases and J lost 4, with 7 bases in between. Per the germline V gene, CDR1 is GTSNPN and CDR2 is SVGIG (reference sequence). For the CDR3, the DNA is TGTGCCTGGACGAGAGGAGAGACCCAGTACTTC. Its protein product is CAWTRGETQYF.

The rearrangement links TRBV11-2 to TRBJ1-6; D ambiguous. V shed 5 bases and J shed 6 bases, with 23 bases lying between them. Germline V CDR1 and CDR2: SGHAT, FQNNGV. The length of the CDR3 is 18 residues. DNA of the CDR3: TGTGCCAGCAGCAGCTCCGCCGGGAGATCAGTCGGTAATTCACCCCTCCACTTT. Translation gives CASSSSAGRSVGNSPLHF.

This chain links TRBV14 with TRBJ1-3, with D tentatively TRBD1 (5 bases). From germline, CDR1 is SGHDN and CDR2 FVKESK. V lost 5 bases, J lost 4 bases, and 18 bases lay in between. There are 16 residues in the CDR3. This CDR3 is CASSKNRGVSGNTIYF. CDR3 sequence (DNA): TGTGCCAGCAGCAAAAACCGGGGGGTTTCAGGAAACACCATATATTTT. The full variable domain, completed using reference TRBV14 and TRBJ1-3, is EAGVTQFPSHSVIEKGQTVTLRCDPISGHDNLYWYRRVMGKEIKFLLHFVKESKQDESGMPNNRFLAERTGGTYSTLKVQPAELEDSGVYFCASSKNRGVSGNTIYFGEGSWLTVV.

V is TRBV5-1 and J is TRBJ1-1, with D perhaps TRBD1 (5 bases). Germline CDR1 reads SGHRS; CDR2 reads YFSETQ. Trimming removed 4 bases from V and 6 bases from J, with 13 bases in between. The CDR3 has 13 residues. CDR3: CASSNSGRAEAFF. As DNA, the CDR3 is TGCGCCAGCAGCAATTCAGGGAGGGCTGAAGCTTTCTTT.

The chain joins TRBV3-1 (or the pseudogene TRBV3-2) to TRBJ2-7; the match to TRBD1 covers 9 bases. The CDR3 has 15 amino acids. The V gene end was trimmed by 4 bases and the J gene end by 3 bases; junction bases not matched to a gene: 7. From germline, CDR1 is LGHDT and CDR2 YNNKEL (reference sequence). In DNA, the CDR3 is TGTGCCAGCAGCCCTTTAGGGACAGGGTACTACGAGCAGTACTTC. This gives the protein CASSPLGTGYYEQYF.

The rearrangement links TRBV15 to TRBJ1-4; TRBD1 matches at 8 bases. This CDR3 contains 15 residues. Germline loops: CDR1 LNHNV, CDR2 YYDKDF (reference sequence). V dropped 2 bases and J dropped 7; count of bases not matched to a gene: 6. The CDR3 spells CATSRKQGGSEKLFF. The CDR3 DNA sequence: TGTGCCACCAGCAGAAAACAGGGGGGTAGTGAAAAACTGTTTTTT.

The rearrangement uses TRBV7-6 and TRBJ1-1; TRBD1 is a possible D gene (5 bases). The germline V and J ends were trimmed by 1 base and 0 bases, with 6 bases remaining between them. Germline V CDR1 and CDR2: SGHVS, FNYEAQ. The CDR3 has 14 amino acids. CDR3 in amino acids: CASSLGQLNTEAFF. DNA of the CDR3: TGTGCCAGCAGCTTAGGACAGCTGAACACTGAAGCTTTCTTT.

The CDR3 reads CASRTDRYHGYTF. DNA for the CDR3: TGTGCCAGCAGGACCGACAGGTATCATGGCTACACCTTC. The V and J genes are TRBV27 and TRBJ1-2, with D possibly being TRBD1 (6 bases). The CDR3 totals 13 residues. V was trimmed by 6 bases and J by 6 bases, leaving 14 bases between them. Germline CDR1 reads MNHEY; CDR2 reads SMNVEV (reference sequence).

This CDR3 is CASSRGVYGYTF. As DNA, the CDR3 is TGTGCCAGCAGCAGAGGAGTGTATGGCTACACCTTC. V and J are TRBV28 and TRBJ1-2; D unresolved. The CDR3 length is 12 residues. Trimming took 6 bases from V and 5 from J, leaving 10 bases between them. Germline assignment: CDR1 MDHEN and CDR2 SYDVKM.

This clone was seen a few times. The chain couples TRBV27 to TRBJ2-7; tentative D call: TRBD2 (5 bases). CDR1 is MNHEY, CDR2 SMNVEV, per germline (reference sequence). Trimming left V 10 bases short and J 2 bases short, with 18 bases between. The CDR3 totals 14 residues. The CDR3 protein is CATAYGDTTYEQYF. In nucleotides, the CDR3 is TGTGCCACGGCGTACGGGGATACTACCTACGAGCAGTACTTC.

The rearrangement links TRBV2 to TRBJ1-2; 11 bases match TRBD1. CDR1 SNHLY and CDR2 FYNNEI come from the germline V gene. This CDR3 is built from 14 residues. V lost 4 bases to trimming and J lost 6 bases; unmatched junction nucleotides: 4. CDR3 residues: CASSGTGGADGYTF. Written as DNA, the CDR3 is TGTGCCAGCAGTGGGACAGGGGGCGCGGATGGCTACACCTTC.

The genes are TRBV29-1 and TRBJ1-2, with 7 bases that match TRBD1. Per germline, CDR1 SQVTM and CDR2 ANQGSEA. V lost 2 bases and J lost 4; bases outside the gene matches: 10. The CDR3 contains 15 residues. CDR3 sequence: CSVEIVTGVGYGYTF. The CDR3, as DNA: TGCAGCGTTGAAATCGTAACAGGGGTAGGCTATGGCTACACCTTC.

The chain couples TRBV6-5 to TRBJ1-2; 7 bases map to TRBD1. J was trimmed by 2 bases and V by 2 bases; bases with no gene match: 5. Germline CDR1 reads MNHEY; CDR2 reads SVGAGI. This CDR3 region has 15 residues. The CDR3 loop reads CASSYDKGANYGYTF. The CDR3 region has the DNA TGTGCCAGCAGTTACGATAAGGGGGCAAACTATGGCTACACCTTC.

J is TRBJ1-1 and V is TRBV7-2; D not resolved. The germline V gene encodes CDR1 SGHTA and CDR2 FQGNSA. The CDR3 runs to 14 residues. Deletions cut 2 bases from V and 1 base from J, with 8 bases between. The CDR3 DNA reads as TGTGCCAGCAGCTTAAACAGCCCGAACACTGAAGCTTTCTTT. Translation: CASSLNSPNTEAFF.

This clone was observed once. This chain connects TRBV19 to TRBJ2-4; 8 bases match TRBD2. This CDR3 is built from 16 residues. V shed 3 bases and J 0 bases; nucleotides not matched to a gene: 4. Germline V lookup: CDR1 LNHDA, CDR2 SQIVND (reference sequence). The CDR3 DNA reads as TGTGCCAGTAGTATCTTAGCGGGGTTAGCCAAAAACATTCAGTACTTC. This encodes CASSILAGLAKNIQYF.

The chain has TRBV28 and TRBJ1-1; maybe TRBD1 (6 bases). The CDR3 loop spans 14 amino acids. V lost 5 bases and J lost 7, with 17 bases in between. Germline-derived CDR1 and CDR2 are MDHEN and SYDVKM. Here the CDR3 reads CASSPTRTVGEAFF. CDR3 nucleotides: TGTGCCAGCAGTCCGACCAGGACAGTCGGTGAAGCTTTCTTT.

The rearrangement links TRBV9 to TRBJ1-3, with D possibly being TRBD1 (6 bases). The CDR3 is 13 amino acids. V lost 0 bases to trimming and J lost 8 bases, with 9 bases between them. Germline V lookup: CDR1 SGDLS, CDR2 YYNGEE. This CDR3 is CASSVVGGDTIYF. The DNA for the CDR3 is TGTGCCAGCAGCGTAGTAGGGGGAGACACCATATATTTT. The complete variable domain, with remaining parts taken from reference TRBV9 and TRBJ1-3, reads DSGVTQTPKHLITATGQRVTLRCSPRSGDLSVYWYQQSLDQGLQFLIQYYNGEERAKGNILERFSAQQFPDLHSELNLSSLELGDSALYFCASSVVGGDTIYFGEGSWLTVV.

CDR3 DNA: TGTGCCAGCAGCCAAGAGGGAAGGACATCGAAAAGCTCTGGAAACACCATATATTTT. Amino acids: CASSQEGRTSKSSGNTIYF. The chain recombines TRBV3-1 (or the pseudogene TRBV3-2) with TRBJ1-3; possible D gene TRBD1, 5 bases. The CDR3 runs to 19 residues. The germline gives CDR1 LGHDT, CDR2 YNNKEL (reference sequence). The ends were cut back, 0 bases at V and 0 bases at J, with 18 bases in the middle.

This clone was counted between two and nine times. The chain uses TRBV30 and TRBJ2-4, with 8 bases aligning to TRBD2. The germline gives CDR1 GTSNPN, CDR2 SVGIG (reference sequence). This CDR3 has 15 residues. Trimming at V came to 0 bases and at J to 1 base, leaving 2 bases not matched to a gene. This CDR3 reads CAWSVGGGAKNIQYF. CDR3 DNA sequence: TGTGCCTGGAGTGTAGGCGGGGGGGCCAAAAACATTCAGTACTTC.

This chain connects TRBV24-1 to TRBJ2-1; D is unresolved. The CDR3 is 16 residues long. Per germline, CDR1 KGHDR and CDR2 SFDVKD. Deletions cut 1 base from V and 0 bases from J, with 9 bases between. The CDR3 loop reads CATSDLGGVSYNEQFF. The DNA for the CDR3 is TGTGCCACCAGTGATTTAGGCGGTGTCTCCTACAATGAGCAGTTCTTC.

The J gene is TRBJ2-3, the V gene TRBV2; the match to TRBD2 covers 13 bases. The CDR3 totals 15 residues. Germline CDR1 reads SNHLY; CDR2 reads FYNNEI. J lost 4 bases, V lost 11 bases, and 9 bases had no gene match. The CDR3: CAGTSGRALSDTQYF. Written as DNA, the CDR3 is TGTGCCGGAACTAGCGGGAGGGCCCTCTCAGATACGCAGTATTTT.

In this sample, this clone turned up once. For the CDR3, the DNA is TGCGCCAGCAGCGGGACAGGGGGCGCGGGCTACTACAATGAGCAGTTCTTC. Translated: CASSGTGGAGYYNEQFF. The genes are TRBV5-1 and TRBJ2-1, with TRBD1 matching over 12 bases. V gave up 4 bases and J gave up 3 bases; unmatched junction bases: 8. Looked up from germline, CDR1 is SGHRS and CDR2 is YFSETQ. The length of the CDR3 is 17 residues. Full variable domain (outside the CDR3, taken from reference TRBV5-1 and TRBJ2-1): KAGVTQTPRYLIKTRGQQVTLSCSPISGHRSVSWYQQTPGQGLQFLFEYFSETQRNKGNFPGRFSGRQFSNSRSEMNVSTLELGDSALYLCASSGTGGAGYYNEQFFGPGTRLTVL.

This chain uses TRBV30 with TRBJ1-5; the match to TRBD1 covers 7 bases. The CDR3 has 15 residues. V was clipped by 1 base and J by 6 bases; unmatched bases: 9. Germline assignment: CDR1 GTSNPN and CDR2 SVGIG (reference sequence). The CDR3 sequence: CAWSEGALISQPQHF. The CDR3 region has the DNA TGTGCCTGGAGTGAGGGGGCGCTTATTTCTCAGCCCCAGCATTTT.

This clone was recorded once. This chain joins TRBV7-3 and TRBJ1-2, with a weak D call TRBD1 (6 bases). The V gene's germline CDR1 is SGHTA and CDR2 FQGTGA. This CDR3 spans 15 amino acids. Trimming left V 8 bases short and J 6 bases short, with 22 bases between. The CDR3 region has the DNA TGTGCCAGCGGGCCGGAGTCAGGGGTGGGGCATGGCTACACCTTC. Its protein is CASGPESGVGHGYTF.

This chain's CDR3 is CASSSGQLSTDTQYF. The CDR3 region has the DNA TGTGCCAGCAGCTCCGGACAGCTTAGCACAGATACGCAGTATTTT. V is TRBV7-2 and J is TRBJ2-3, with a tentative D call TRBD1 (6 bases). Germline CDR1 is SGHTA and CDR2 is FQGNSA. V lost 4 bases and J lost 0, with 11 bases in between. This CDR3 region has 15 residues.

The chain combines TRBV19 with TRBJ1-5; D remains unclear. This CDR3 is built from 14 residues. Germline assignment: CDR1 LNHDA and CDR2 SQIVND (reference sequence). V dropped 3 bases and J dropped 5 bases, with 11 bases sitting between them. Here the CDR3 DNA reads TGTGCCAGTAGTATCCGCAGGTCAGATCAGCCCCAGCATTTT. Encoded protein: CASSIRRSDQPQHF.

V usage is TRBV14 and J usage is TRBJ1-3, with D uncertain. The CDR3 length is 14 residues. Germline values: CDR1 SGHDN, CDR2 FVKESK. Trimming shortened V by 4 bases and J by 3 bases, and 10 bases separated the two germline ends. CDR3 sequence reads: CASSPSSGGNTIYF. Written as DNA, the CDR3 is TGTGCCAGCAGCCCCTCTTCGGGTGGAAACACCATATATTTT. Based on the CDR3 plus reference TRBV14 and TRBJ1-3, the full variable domain is EAGVTQFPSHSVIEKGQTVTLRCDPISGHDNLYWYRRVMGKEIKFLLHFVKESKQDESGMPNNRFLAERTGGTYSTLKVQPAELEDSGVYFCASSPSSGGNTIYFGEGSWLTVV.

This chain connects TRBV7-2 to TRBJ1-3, with D possibly matching TRBD1 (6 bases). The CDR3 consists of 16 residues. Germline V gene lookup returns CDR1 SGHTA and CDR2 FQGNSA. V was pared by 0 bases and J by 4 bases, with 13 bases between. CDR3 in amino acids: CASSLASGTIGNTIYF. The CDR3 DNA follows: TGTGCCAGCAGCTTAGCCTCCGGGACAATAGGAAACACCATATATTTT.

The chain couples TRBV10-3 to TRBJ1-1; D gene unclear. Trimming took off 3 bases at V and 7 bases at J, with 15 bases between the two ends. The germline V gene has CDR1 ENHRY and CDR2 SYGVKD. This CDR3 comprises 14 residues. The CDR3 DNA reads as TGTGCCATCAGTGACCCCCGGGGTGGGAGTGAAGCTTTCTTT. It is translated as CAISDPRGGSEAFF.

The chain has TRBV19 and TRBJ1-4; D is uncertain. Germline V gene data show CDR1 as LNHDA and CDR2 as SQIVND (reference sequence). The CDR3 covers 16 residues. Trimming took off 1 base at V and 0 bases at J, with 9 bases between the two ends. CDR3 residues: CASSIVPGTTNEKLFF. DNA of the CDR3: TGTGCCAGTAGTATAGTACCGGGTACAACTAATGAAAAACTGTTTTTT.